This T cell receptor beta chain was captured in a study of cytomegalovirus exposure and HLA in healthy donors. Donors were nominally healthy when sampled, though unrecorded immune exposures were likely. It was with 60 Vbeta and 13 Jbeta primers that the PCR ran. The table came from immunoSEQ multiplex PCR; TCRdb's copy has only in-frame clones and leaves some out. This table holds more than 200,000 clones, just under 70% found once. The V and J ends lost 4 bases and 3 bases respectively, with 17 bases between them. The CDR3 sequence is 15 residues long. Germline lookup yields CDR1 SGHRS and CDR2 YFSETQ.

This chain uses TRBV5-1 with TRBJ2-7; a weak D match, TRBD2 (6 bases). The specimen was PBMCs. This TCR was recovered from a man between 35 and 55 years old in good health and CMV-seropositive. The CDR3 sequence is CASSLSGTGVYEQYF. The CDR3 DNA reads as TGCGCCAGCAGCCTCTCCGGGACGGGAGTCTACGAGCAGTACTTC.